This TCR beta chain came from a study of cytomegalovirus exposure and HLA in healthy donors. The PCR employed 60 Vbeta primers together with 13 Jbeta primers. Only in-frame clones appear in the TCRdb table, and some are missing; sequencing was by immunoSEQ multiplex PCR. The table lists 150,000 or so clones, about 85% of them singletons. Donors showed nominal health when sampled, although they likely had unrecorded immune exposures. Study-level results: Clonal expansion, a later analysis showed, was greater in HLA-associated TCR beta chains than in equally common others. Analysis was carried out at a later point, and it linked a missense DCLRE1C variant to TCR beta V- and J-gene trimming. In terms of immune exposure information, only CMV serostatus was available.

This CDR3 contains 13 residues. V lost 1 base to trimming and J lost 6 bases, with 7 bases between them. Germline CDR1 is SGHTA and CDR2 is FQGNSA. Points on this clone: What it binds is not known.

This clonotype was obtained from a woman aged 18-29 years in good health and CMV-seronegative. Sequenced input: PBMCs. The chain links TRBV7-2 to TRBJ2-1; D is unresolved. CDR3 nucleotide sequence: TGTGCCAGCAGCTTAGATAGTGGCAATGAGCAGTTCTTC. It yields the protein CASSLDSGNEQFF.